These 9 T cell receptor beta chains came from one sample sequenced in a study of technical replicates of blood from a handful of donors. The data were produced by immunoSEQ multiplex PCR, yet TCRdb's version contains in-frame clones alone and is incomplete. The table shows about 85,000 clones, with about 93% occurring only once. The sequenced material came from T cells isolated from PBMCs. Receptors originate from a human donor in good health.

The chain recombines TRBV4-1 with TRBJ2-7; TRBD1 agrees at 9 bases. The CDR3 sequence is 14 residues long. The ends lost 3 bases at V and 5 bases at J; junction bases unmatched: 5. The germline CDR1 and CDR2 sequences are MGHRA and YSYEKL. The chain's CDR3 is CASSQGTGSHEQYF. CDR3 nucleotides: TGCGCCAGCAGCCAGGGGACAGGGTCCCACGAGCAGTACTTC.

The count of this clone is one. V usage is TRBV25-1 and J usage is TRBJ2-5, with 12 bases lining up with TRBD2. With V trimmed by 1 base and J by 0 bases, 3 bases remained unmatched. There are 17 residues in the CDR3. Germline values: CDR1 MGHDK, CDR2 SYGVNS. The chain's CDR3 is CASSEWTSGDNQETQYF. CDR3 in DNA: TGTGCCAGCAGTGAATGGACTAGCGGGGACAACCAAGAGACCCAGTACTTC.

This clone was counted only a few times. The chain combines TRBV7-9 with TRBJ1-2; TRBD1 might be the D (5 bases). The CDR3 covers 15 residues. From germline, CDR1 is SEHNR and CDR2 FQNEAQ (reference sequence). Between the trimmed V and J ends, which lost 1 base and 2 bases, there was a span of 11 bases. The CDR3 loop reads CASSLVEGANYGYTF. For the CDR3, the DNA is TGTGCCAGCAGCTTAGTCGAAGGGGCGAACTATGGCTACACCTTC. Complete variable domain (other parts from reference TRBV7-9 and TRBJ1-2): DTGVSQNPRHKITKRGQNVTFRCDPISEHNRLYWYRQTLGQGPEFLTYFQNEAQLEKSRLLSDRFSAERPKGSFSTLEIQRTEQGDSAMYLCASSLVEGANYGYTFGSGTRLTVV.

The J gene is TRBJ2-1, the V gene TRBV27; possibly TRBD2 for D (5 bases). The CDR3 length is 14 residues. The germline gives CDR1 MNHEY, CDR2 SMNVEV (reference sequence). The germline V and J ends were trimmed by 6 bases and 4 bases, with 13 bases remaining between them. Written as DNA, the CDR3 is TGTGCCAGCAGCCTCGACGGGATTTACAATGAGCAGTTCTTC. Translating gives CASSLDGIYNEQFF.

This chain joins TRBV6-5 and TRBJ1-5; D might be TRBD1 (5 bases). There are 15 residues in the CDR3. V shed 6 bases and J shed 0 bases, with 12 bases lying between them. Germline V gene lookup returns CDR1 MNHEY and CDR2 SVGAGI. Written as DNA, the CDR3 is TGTGCCAGCAGCCCGCAGGGATATAGCAATCAGCCCCAGCATTTT. It yields the protein CASSPQGYSNQPQHF.

The rearrangement joins TRBV9 to TRBJ2-3, with 8 bases matching TRBD2. CDR3 size: 14 residues. Germline V gene sequence: CDR1 SGDLS, CDR2 YYNGEE. The ends lost 4 bases at V and 1 base at J; junction bases unmatched: 2. The CDR3 reads CASSLSGGTDTQYF. DNA of the CDR3: TGTGCCAGCAGCCTTAGCGGGGGCACAGATACGCAGTATTTT.

This clone has just one count. In nucleotides, the CDR3 is TGCGCCAGCAGCCAAAACGGACTACGTGAGCAGTTCTTC. Protein: CASSQNGLREQFF. The chain couples TRBV4-1 to TRBJ2-1; a possible D gene is TRBD2 (6 bases). This CDR3 has 13 amino acids. Trimming left V 2 bases short and J 9 bases short, with 11 bases between. Per germline, CDR1 MGHRA and CDR2 YSYEKL.

V and J are TRBV19 and TRBJ2-7, with 7 bases aligning to TRBD2. The germline V gene has CDR1 LNHDA and CDR2 SQIVND (reference sequence). The trim removed 4 bases at V and 7 bases at J, leaving 4 bases unmatched. This CDR3 region has 12 residues. CDR3 bases: TGTGCCAGTAGTAGCGGGGGTATGGAGCAGTACTTC. It encodes CASSSGGMEQYF.

V is TRBV27 and J is TRBJ2-5, with D hard to call. This CDR3 comprises 11 residues. Germline lookup yields CDR1 MNHEY and CDR2 SMNVEV (reference sequence). The V end lost 4 bases, the J end lost 5 bases, and 5 bases lay between the germline ends. This CDR3 is CASSSFETQYF. CDR3 bases: TGTGCCAGCAGTTCTTTCGAGACCCAGTACTTC.